The 3 T cell receptor beta chains listed next were all sequenced from one sample in a study of blood T cells in healthy people across ages. The authors ran a second PCR of about 6 to 11 cycles using a sample-barcoded 5' primer and a J-beta primer mix. TCRdb re-derived calls from the 5' RACE reads in MiXCR, one entry per CDR3 protein. The sample carries approximately 2,000,000 distinct CDR3 sequences, about two fifths recorded once. The sequencing input was blood. Source of these receptors: a human donor in good health.

This clonotype was seen more than once but under ten times. This chain links TRBV20-1 with TRBJ2-7; D perhaps matches TRBD2 (6 bases). With 1 base removed from V and 3 bases from J, the gap between germline ends came to 16 bases. Germline V gene sequence: CDR1 DFQATT, CDR2 SNEGSKA (reference sequence). This CDR3 region has 15 residues. CDR3 amino acids: CSARGAGPTRYEQYF. CDR3 DNA: TGCAGTGCTAGAGGCGCGGGGCCCACACGCTACGAGCAGTACTTC.

Many counts were recorded for this clonotype. The V and J genes are TRBV7-2 and TRBJ1-4; D unresolved. V lost 2 bases, J lost 3 bases, and 7 bases lay in between. This CDR3 spans 14 amino acids. Germline values: CDR1 SGHTA, CDR2 FQGNSA. The CDR3 sequence: CASSLHGSNEKLFF. CDR3 in DNA: TGTGCCAGCAGCTTACACGGATCTAATGAAAAACTGTTTTTT.

The J gene is TRBJ2-3, the V gene TRBV20-1; 14 bases match TRBD2. Trimming removed 0 bases from V and 4 bases from J; junction bases left unmatched: 3. CDR1 and CDR2 (germline): DFQATT, SNEGSKA (reference sequence). This CDR3 is 16 amino acids long. CDR3 in DNA: TGCAGTGCTAGAGATGGACTAGCGGGGGGATCAGATACGCAGTATTTT. Translated, it gives CSARDGLAGGSDTQYF.